A selection of T cell receptor beta chains follows, all from one sample in a study of blood T cell repertoires in COVID-19. Assay: immunoSEQ multiplex PCR; the TCRdb copy retains only in-frame clones and omits some. In the table there are 200,000 to 250,000 clones, around 86% of which are singletons. Sequencing input: PBMCs or T cells enriched from blood (not recorded which). The receptors originated from a young man in a cohort exposed to, infected with or recovered from COVID-19 (not recorded which). Each CDR3 is given with its conserved first and last residue. D genes are given only for firm matches. The listing skips clone size in some rows; elsewhere it reads once, few, many or a size class.

>.|TRBJ1-3|TRBV6-5|.
TGTGCCAGCAGCACACAGGAATCTGGAAACACCATATATTTT
CASSTQESGNTIYF
>.|TRBJ2-7|TRBV11-3|.
TGTGCCAGCAGCTTGGGCGGGAACTACGAGCAGTACTTC
CASSLGGNYEQYF
>.|TRBJ1-2|TRBV19|.
TGTGCCAGTAGTAACATCCTGGGCAGGGGCCCCTTTAACTATGGCTACACCTTC
CASSNILGRGPFNYGYTF
>.|TRBJ2-1|TRBV9|TRBD1
TGTGCCAGCAGCGTCACAGGGGGCCTCGCCAATGAGCAGTTCTTC
CASSVTGGLANEQFF
>few|TRBJ2-7|TRBV7-9|.
TGTGCCAGCAGCTTAGGTGGGCGTCTGGCCTACGAGCAGTACTTC
CASSLGGRLAYEQYF
>few|TRBJ1-5|TRBV19|.
TGTGCCAGTAGAGCGGATCGATATAGCAATCAGCCCCAGCATTTT
CASRADRYSNQPQHF
>.|TRBJ2-7|TRBV11-1|TRBD1
TGTGCCAGCAGCCGTACGGCGGGACAGGGGGCGCAAGAGCAGTACTTC
CASSRTAGQGAQEQYF
>.|TRBJ1-1|TRBV7-9|.
TGTGCCAGCAGCTTAGTTGCAGGGTTGAACACTGAAGCTTTCTTT
CASSLVAGLNTEAFF
>.|TRBJ1-2|TRBV12-3/TRBV12-4|.
TGTGCCAGCAGTTTCTCTGACTATGGCTACACCTTC
CASSFSDYGYTF
>few|TRBJ2-1|TRBV12-3/TRBV12-4|TRBD1
TGTGCCAGCAGTTTACGAGGGGGCGGGGAGCAGTTCTTC
CASSLRGGGEQFF
>.|TRBJ2-7|TRBV7-9|TRBD1
TGTGCCAGCAGCTTACCAGCGACAGGGGGCTACGAGCAGTACTTC
CASSLPATGGYEQYF
>.|TRBJ1-6|TRBV28|TRBD1
TGTGCCAGCACCTCTCTGACAGGGGGCGGGTCACCCCTCCACTTT
CASTSLTGGGSPLHF
>.|TRBJ2-5|TRBV6-2/TRBV6-3|.
TGTGCCAGCAGTTACTCGGGGCAGGGCCCCCAAGAGACCCAGTACTTC
CASSYSGQGPQETQYF
>.|TRBJ2-1|TRBV3-1/TRBV3-2|TRBD2
TGTGCCAGCAGCCAACGGACTAGCGGGATGACCTCCTACAATGAGCAGTTCTTC
CASSQRTSGMTSYNEQFF
>.|TRBJ1-3|TRBV28|.
TGTGCCAGCAGTTTACGGCAGGGGCCGTCGGACGATTTT
CASSLRQGPSDDF
>.|TRBJ1-1|TRBV18|.
TGTGCCAGCTCACCGTTTGGGGGGTCTGAAGCTTTCTTT
CASSPFGGSEAFF
>.|TRBJ1-1|TRBV27|.
TGTGCCAGCAGTTTCAGGATCCATTTCCCACGGAACACTGAAGCTTTCTTT
CASSFRIHFPRNTEAFF
>once|TRBJ1-1|TRBV10-3|.
TGTGCCATCACCGCCACAGAGAACACTGAAGCTTTCTTT
CAITATENTEAFF
>.|TRBJ1-1|TRBV3-1/TRBV3-2|TRBD1
TGTGCCAGCAGCTACAGGGGGACGAACACTGAAGCTTTCTTT
CASSYRGTNTEAFF
>.|TRBJ2-7|TRBV9|.
TGTGCCAGCAGCGAGGGGACTGGGACGGTAGATAGGTACGAGCAGTACTTC
CASSEGTGTVDRYEQYF
>.|TRBJ2-1|TRBV11-2|.
TGTGCCAGCACCTGGGGGGTGGGTGAGCAGTTCTTC
CASTWGVGEQFF
>.|TRBJ1-5|TRBV28|.
TGTGCCAGCAGATATGGCCCCCTGTGGCCCCAGCATTTT
CASRYGPLWPQHF
>.|TRBJ2-1|TRBV4-1|.
TGCGCCAGCAGCCAAGGTATGGTTCGGGGGAGAGCCTACAATGAGCAGTTCTTC
CASSQGMVRGRAYNEQFF
>.|TRBJ1-1|TRBV20-1|.
TGCAGTGCTAGAGACTACACTGAAGCTTTCTTT
CSARDYTEAFF
>.|TRBJ1-4|TRBV5-1|.
TGCGCCAGCAGTTTGGCGACAGGAACTAATGAAAAACTGTTTTTT
CASSLATGTNEKLFF
>.|TRBJ1-6|TRBV9|.
TGTGCCAGCAGCGTAGGGGCAGGGAACCATAATTCACCCCTCCACTTT
CASSVGAGNHNSPLHF
>.|TRBJ2-1|TRBV11-2|TRBD2
TGTGCCAGCAGCCCTCGAGTTTTAGCGGGGCCGGACAATGAGCAGTTCTTC
CASSPRVLAGPDNEQFF
>.|TRBJ2-1|TRBV7-9|.
TGTGCCAGCAGCTTCGTGGAGTTCAATGAGCAGTTCTTC
CASSFVEFNEQFF
>.|TRBJ2-7|TRBV6-6|TRBD1
TGTGCCAGCAGCCCACCCAGGACAGGGGACTACGAGCAGTACTTC
CASSPPRTGDYEQYF
>.|TRBJ1-5|TRBV6-5|.
TGTGCCAGCAGTAGGCGGTTAGACGCGGGTCAGCCCCAGCATTTT
CASSRRLDAGQPQHF
>.|TRBJ2-1|TRBV24-1|.
TGTGCCACCAGTGCCGAACGGGGGGGACAGTGGTTCTTC
CATSAERGGQWFF
>.|TRBJ2-1|TRBV4-2|TRBD2
TGTGCCAGCAGCCAATCCGGGACTAGCGGGCCTAGCTCCTACAATGAGCAGTTCTTC
CASSQSGTSGPSSYNEQFF
>.|TRBJ1-5|TRBV3-1/TRBV3-2|TRBD1
TGTGCCAGCAGCCCCGGGACAGGGGAAAATCAGCCCCAGCATTTT
CASSPGTGENQPQHF
>.|TRBJ2-6|TRBV18|.
TGTGCCAGCTCACACGGTGGTAGCGTTCACTCTGGGGCCAACGTCCTGACTTTC
CASSHGGSVHSGANVLTF
>.|TRBJ2-7|TRBV7-2|TRBD2
TGTGCCAGCAGCCCCCCGACTAGCGGGGTCTACGAGCAGTACTTC
CASSPPTSGVYEQYF
>.|TRBJ2-1|TRBV18|TRBD2
TGTGCCAGCTCACCAATAGCCGCGGGAGAAACGGGTGAGCAGTTCTTC
CASSPIAAGETGEQFF
>.|TRBJ2-1|TRBV27|.
TGTGCCAGCAGTTTTTTGGAGTCTGGGAATGAGCAGTTCTTC
CASSFLESGNEQFF
>once|TRBJ1-1|TRBV24-1|.
TGTGCCACCAGTGATGGGCAGAGGAACACTGAAGCTTTCTTT
CATSDGQRNTEAFF
>.|TRBJ2-2|TRBV25-1|.
TGTGCCAGTCAGGAATACACCGGGGAGCTGTTTTTT
CASQEYTGELFF
>.|TRBJ2-7|TRBV7-9|TRBD1
TGTGCCAGCAGCTTAGAAGACAGGGACGACTCCTACGAGCAGTACTTC
CASSLEDRDDSYEQYF
>.|TRBJ1-2|TRBV4-3|.
TGCGCCAGCAGCCAAGAAAGCGGTATGAATTATTATGGCTACACCTTC
CASSQESGMNYYGYTF
>once|TRBJ2-1|TRBV5-4|.
TGTGCCAGCAGCTTGGACAGGGTTGAGGGGAACAATGAGCAGTTCTTC
CASSLDRVEGNNEQFF
>.|TRBJ2-7|TRBV24-1|TRBD2
TGTGCCACCAGTGACCCATCGACTAGCGGGTACGAGCAGTACTTC
CATSDPSTSGYEQYF
>.|TRBJ2-5|TRBV2|TRBD2
TGTGCCAGCTATCTGGGGGGACTAGGGACCCAGTACTTC
CASYLGGLGTQYF
>.|TRBJ1-6|TRBV4-3|.
TGCGCCAGCAGCCAAGAGCCCAGGGTAGGGTCACCCCTCCACTTT
CASSQEPRVGSPLHF
>.|TRBJ2-1|TRBV5-1|TRBD2
TGCGCCAGCAGGGCGACTAGCGGGAGATCTGATGAGCAGTTCTTC
CASRATSGRSDEQFF
>.|TRBJ2-4|TRBV18|.
TGTGCCAGCTCACCATATTCAGGTCTAGCCAAAAACATTCAGTACTTC
CASSPYSGLAKNIQYF
>.|TRBJ1-1|TRBV6-5|.
TGTGCCAGCAGTTATGGGGGCGCTGAAGCTTTCTTT
CASSYGGAEAFF
>few|TRBJ1-2|TRBV5-1|TRBD1
TGCGCCAGCAGCAGTGACAGGGGGCCTCAAACCTTC
CASSSDRGPQTF
>.|TRBJ2-2|TRBV5-8|TRBD2
TGTGCCAGCAGCACCGGGACTAGCGGGAGGTTCGGGGAGCTGTTTTTT
CASSTGTSGRFGELFF
>.|TRBJ1-2|TRBV6-4|.
TGTGCCAGCAGCCGGGGGGGTAACTATGGCTACACCTTC
CASSRGGNYGYTF
>.|TRBJ2-7|TRBV15|.
TGTGCCACCAGCAGAGATGGAGGGGCGGTCTACGAGCAGTACTTC
CATSRDGGAVYEQYF
>.|TRBJ1-5|TRBV5-4|.
TGTGCCAGCAGCTTAAAAGGGGCGGATCAGCCCCAGCATTTT
CASSLKGADQPQHF
>.|TRBJ2-2|TRBV9|TRBD1
TGTGCCAGCAGCGTCACGCCCCGGGACAGGGGATCCACCGGGGAGCTGTTTTTT
CASSVTPRDRGSTGELFF
>.|TRBJ2-7|TRBV7-9|.
TGTGCCAGCAGCCAATCAACAGGCGGAGACTACGAGCAGTACTTC
CASSQSTGGDYEQYF
>once|TRBJ2-1|TRBV7-7|TRBD2
TGTGCTAGCAGCATTCTCCGGACTAGCGGGAGGGTTTATGAGCAGTTCTTC
CASSILRTSGRVYEQFF
>.|TRBJ2-7|TRBV18|TRBD1
TGTGCCAGCTCACAGGGGGCCACCTACGAGCAGTACTTC
CASSQGATYEQYF
>.|TRBJ2-7|TRBV27|TRBD2
TGTGCCAGCAGTTACGGTCTAGCGGGAGTGGCTGAGCAGTACTTC
CASSYGLAGVAEQYF
>.|TRBJ1-3|TRBV19|.
TGTGCCAGTAGTATAGGCGGCTCTGGAAACACCATATATTTT
CASSIGGSGNTIYF